This record looks at one T cell receptor (beta chain) sequence and its context. This sample was taken from a study of T cell changes during pregnancy in multiple sclerosis. TCRdb's table, derived via immunoSEQ multiplex PCR, lists solely in-frame clones and lacks some. The sample gives 65,000 to 85,000 clones, 90% to 95% of which show up once; 0.21% is in the top ten. The length of the CDR3 is 13 residues. Germline assignment: CDR1 MNHNS and CDR2 SASEGT. The ends lost 9 bases at V and 2 bases at J; junction bases unmatched: 6. The receptor was derived from a female donor with multiple sclerosis, enrolled in a pregnancy study. The sample in question was CD4+ T cells from peripheral blood mononuclear cells, obtained before pregnancy. The V gene is TRBV6-1, the J gene TRBJ2-7; 8 positions match TRBD2. The CDR3 spells CASVRGGPYEQYF. The CDR3 DNA sequence: TGTGCCAGTGTACGGGGGGGCCCCTACGAGCAGTACTTC.